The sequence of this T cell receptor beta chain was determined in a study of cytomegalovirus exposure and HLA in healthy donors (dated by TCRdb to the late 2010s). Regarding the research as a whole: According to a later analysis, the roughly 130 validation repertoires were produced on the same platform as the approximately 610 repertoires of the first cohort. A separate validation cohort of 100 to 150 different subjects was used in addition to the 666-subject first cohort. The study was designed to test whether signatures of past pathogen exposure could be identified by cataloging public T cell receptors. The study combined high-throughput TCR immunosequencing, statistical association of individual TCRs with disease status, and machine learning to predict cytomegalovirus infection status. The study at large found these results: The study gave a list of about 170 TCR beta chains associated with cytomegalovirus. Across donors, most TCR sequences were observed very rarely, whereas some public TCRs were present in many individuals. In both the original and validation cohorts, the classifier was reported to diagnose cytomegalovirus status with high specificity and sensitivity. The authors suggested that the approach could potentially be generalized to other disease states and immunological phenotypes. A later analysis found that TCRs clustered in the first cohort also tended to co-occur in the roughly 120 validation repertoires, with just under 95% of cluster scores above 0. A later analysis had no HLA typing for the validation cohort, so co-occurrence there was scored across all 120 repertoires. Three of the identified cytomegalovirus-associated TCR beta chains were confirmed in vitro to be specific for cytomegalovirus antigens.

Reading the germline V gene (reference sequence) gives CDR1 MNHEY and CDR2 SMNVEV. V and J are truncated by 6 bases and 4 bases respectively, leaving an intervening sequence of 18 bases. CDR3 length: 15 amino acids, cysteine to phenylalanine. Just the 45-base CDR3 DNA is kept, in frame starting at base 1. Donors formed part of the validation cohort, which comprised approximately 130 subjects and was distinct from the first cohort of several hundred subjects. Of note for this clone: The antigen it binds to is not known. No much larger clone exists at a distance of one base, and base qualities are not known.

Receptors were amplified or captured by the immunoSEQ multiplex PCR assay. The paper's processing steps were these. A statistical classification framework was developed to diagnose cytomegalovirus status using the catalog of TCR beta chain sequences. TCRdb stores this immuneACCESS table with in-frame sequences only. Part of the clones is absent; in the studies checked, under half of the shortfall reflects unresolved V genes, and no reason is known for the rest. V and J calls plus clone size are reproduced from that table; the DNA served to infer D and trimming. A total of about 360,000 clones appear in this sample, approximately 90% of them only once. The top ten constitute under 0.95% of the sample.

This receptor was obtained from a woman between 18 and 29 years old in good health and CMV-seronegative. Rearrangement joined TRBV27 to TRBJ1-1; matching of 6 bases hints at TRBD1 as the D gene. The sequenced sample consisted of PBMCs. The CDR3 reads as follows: CASSPRGGGVTEAFF. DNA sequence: TGTGCCAGCAGCCCTCGGGGAGGGGGGGTCACTGAAGCTTTCTTT.